This T cell receptor beta chain was obtained from a study of identical twins. Overall study findings and caveats: The more abundant beta clonotypes in cord blood had fewer insertions, and memory repertoires did not show this.

Only healthy Caucasians were included as donors. This clonotype was picked up many times. Antigen unknown. TCRdb called the 5' RACE reads again in MiXCR, with one record for every CDR3 protein. The sample has hundreds of thousands of distinct CDR3 sequences; less than 7% are singletons. The sequencing input was naive T cells sorted from blood. The receptor was derived from a man between 18 and 35 years old in good health.

The CDR3 is CASVPQGTETQYF. The CDR3 DNA is TGTGCCAGCGTTCCGCAGGGAACGGAGACCCAGTACTTC. This chain links TRBV12-3 or TRBV12-4 with TRBJ2-5, with TRBD1 as a possible D gene (5 bases). The ends were cut back, 8 bases at V and 5 bases at J, with 15 bases in the middle. The CDR3 spans 13 residues.